This T cell receptor beta chain was recovered during a study of molecular identifiers for immune sequencing clone quantification. The bulk TCR libraries were made with methods described before and with listed TCR primers. MiXCR was run by TCRdb on the PCR reads, yielding one entry per CDR3 protein. The repertoire holds approximately 320,000 distinct CDR3 sequences, with 24% as singletons. Sorting selected naive CD8 T cells with a CD8+CD4-CCR7+CD45RA+ phenotype. Broader study findings: Sizes of highly expanded clones could be underestimated through identical TCRs sharing a barcode.

The germline V gene has CDR1 SQVTM and CDR2 ANQGSEA. V lost 1 base and J lost 2; bases outside the gene matches: 8. This CDR3 has 16 amino acids. On this clonotype: Its matching antigen is unknown.

The genes are TRBV29-1 and TRBJ2-5; TRBD2 agrees at 9 bases. The sequenced sample consisted of naive CD8+ T cells from blood, with Jurkat cell RNA spiked in. Regarding subset: FACS-sorted CD8+CD4-CCR7+CD45RA+ naive T cells. The clonotype was recovered from a human donor in good health. Some libraries in this study had Jurkat cell RNA spiked in. The CDR3 here is CSVEGGGALGQETQYF. The CDR3 DNA follows: TGCAGCGTTGAAGGCGGGGGGGCGCTTGGTCAAGAGACCCAGTACTTC.